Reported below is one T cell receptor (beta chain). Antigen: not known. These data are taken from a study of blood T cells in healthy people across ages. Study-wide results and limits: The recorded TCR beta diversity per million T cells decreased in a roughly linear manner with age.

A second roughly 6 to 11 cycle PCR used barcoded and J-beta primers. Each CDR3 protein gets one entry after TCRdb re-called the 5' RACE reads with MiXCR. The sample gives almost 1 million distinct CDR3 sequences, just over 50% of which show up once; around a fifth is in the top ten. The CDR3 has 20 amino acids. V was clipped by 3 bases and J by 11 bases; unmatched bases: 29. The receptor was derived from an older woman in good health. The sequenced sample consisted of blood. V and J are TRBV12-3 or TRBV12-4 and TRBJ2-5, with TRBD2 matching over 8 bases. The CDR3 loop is CASSFDVLGIGSGSINEQYF. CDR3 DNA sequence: TGTGCCAGCAGTTTTGATGTTCTGGGGATAGGGAGCGGGAGTATCAATGAGCAGTACTTC.